These T cell receptor beta chains were read from a single sample in a study of T cell changes during pregnancy in multiple sclerosis. Libraries were prepared by immunoSEQ multiplex PCR; TCRdb keeps only in-frame clonotypes and omits some of them. The table includes around 88,000 clones, about 92% detected once. Here the sequenced sample was peripheral blood, taken in the first trimester of pregnancy. These receptors came from a female donor with multiple sclerosis, enrolled in a pregnancy study. Each CDR3 is given with its conserved first and last residue. A D gene is named only where the DNA matches it firmly. Expanded clones are given a class, and other clones once, few, many or no size at all.

size	V	J	D	DNA	CDR3
-	TRBV7-2	TRBJ2-7	-	TGTGCCAGCAGCTTAGCCTCGGACAGTTACGAGCAGTACTTC	CASSLASDSYEQYF
-	TRBV2	TRBJ2-7	-	TGTGCCAGCAGGGCGGTGTCCTACGAGCAGTACTTC	CASRAVSYEQYF
-	TRBV7-9	TRBJ2-3	TRBD2	TGTGCCAGCAGCCCAAGGATCCCGGGGGGAGATACGCAGTATTTT	CASSPRIPGGDTQYF
-	TRBV2	TRBJ2-5	-	TGTGCCAGCAGTGAGGGTGGGGCAGTACAAGAGACCCAGTACTTC	CASSEGGAVQETQYF
once	TRBV11-3	TRBJ2-1	TRBD2	TGTGCCAGCAGCTTAGGGTCGACTAGCGCCAGGGGCAATGAGCAGTTCTTC	CASSLGSTSARGNEQFF
-	TRBV19	TRBJ1-2	-	TGTGCCAGTAGTGAGGGAAAGGGTCAATATGGCTACACCTTC	CASSEGKGQYGYTF
-	TRBV28	TRBJ2-1	TRBD1	TGTGCCAGCAGTTTTTTCGGACAGGGCTACAATGAGCAGTTCTTC	CASSFFGQGYNEQFF
-	TRBV4-1	TRBJ2-7	TRBD1	TGCGCCAGCAGCCAAGGAGTGGGGACAGGGGCCTTCTCCTACGAGCAGTACTTC	CASSQGVGTGAFSYEQYF
once	TRBV7-9	TRBJ2-3	-	TGTGCCATTTGGGACACTCGAAGCACAGATACGCAGTATTTT	CAIWDTRSTDTQYF
-	TRBV7-2	TRBJ2-1	TRBD1	TGTGCCAGCAGCCGACTGTTACAGGGGGACAATGAGCAGTTCTTC	CASSRLLQGDNEQFF
once	TRBV4-3	TRBJ1-2	-	TGCGCCAGCAGCCAAGGCCTTCACCCGGGGGGTGGCTACACCTTC	CASSQGLHPGGGYTF
-	TRBV7-9	TRBJ2-2	-	TGTGCCAGCAGCTTAGGGGTGGGGGCTCCCAGCACCGGGGAGCTGTTTTTT	CASSLGVGAPSTGELFF
-	TRBV5-1	TRBJ2-2	-	TGCGCCAGTAGACAGGCCACGCCGTCGCGGGAGCTGTTTTTT	CASRQATPSRELFF
once	TRBV7-9	TRBJ1-2	-	TGTGCCAGCAGTGGGGTGGGGCGCGGAGATGGCTACACCTTC	CASSGVGRGDGYTF
-	TRBV4-3	TRBJ2-5	-	TGCGCCAGCAGCCCCAGTCTGCTCGGGGTCCAAGAGACCCAGTACTTC	CASSPSLLGVQETQYF
few	TRBV5-1	TRBJ2-7	TRBD1	TGCGCCAGCAGCTTGCGGACAGGGGGCTACGAGCAGTACTTC	CASSLRTGGYEQYF
-	TRBV4-2	TRBJ2-7	-	TGTGCCAGCAGCCAAGACCCCGGGACTGCTTCCTACGAGCAGTACTTC	CASSQDPGTASYEQYF
-	TRBV15	TRBJ2-1	TRBD1	TGTGCCACCAGCAGAGATCAGGGGGCATTAGGGAATGAGCAGTTCTTC	CATSRDQGALGNEQFF
-	TRBV5-6	TRBJ1-4	-	TGTGCCAGCAGCTTGACTAGCGGGAGGGCCGCTAATGAAAAACTGTTTTTT	CASSLTSGRAANEKLFF
once	TRBV7-9	TRBJ2-1	TRBD2	TGTGCCAGCAGCTTGGGACTACTCTTAGATGAGCAGTTCTTC	CASSLGLLLDEQFF
-	TRBV19	TRBJ1-5	TRBD1	TGTGCCAGTAGTATAGACCAGGACAGGGGGCGCACGTCCGGTCAGCCCCAGCATTTT	CASSIDQDRGRTSGQPQHF
-	TRBV6-6	TRBJ2-5	TRBD2	TGTGCCAGCAGAGGACTAGCGGTGAAAGAGACCCAGTACTTC	CASRGLAVKETQYF
-	TRBV28	TRBJ2-1	TRBD1	TGTGCCAGCAGTTTACAAACAGGGGGACTGGATAATGAGCAGTTCTTC	CASSLQTGGLDNEQFF
-	TRBV28	TRBJ1-1	-	TGTGCCAGCAGTCGTATACTTGAAGCTTTCTTT	CASSRILEAFF
-	TRBV15	TRBJ1-5	-	TGTGCCACCAGCAGAGGAGGGTTCAATCAGCCCCAGCATTTT	CATSRGGFNQPQHF
-	TRBV19	TRBJ2-3	-	TGTGCCAGTAGCTACCAGAGGTCTAGCACAGATACGCAGTATTTT	CASSYQRSSTDTQYF
-	TRBV29-1	TRBJ2-5	-	TGCAGCGTTGTACAACAAGAGACCCAGTACTTC	CSVVQQETQYF
-	TRBV5-8	TRBJ2-4	TRBD2	TGTGCCAGCAGCTTGATCCGGGGGGGGCCCAAAAACATTCAGTACTTC	CASSLIRGGPKNIQYF
-	TRBV5-4	TRBJ2-2	-	TGTGCCAGCAGCTTGGCGGGAATCGGGGAGCTGTTTTTT	CASSLAGIGELFF
-	TRBV7-9	TRBJ2-7	-	TGTGCCAGCAGCGGACTGTCCTACGAGCAGTACTTC	CASSGLSYEQYF
few	TRBV6-4	TRBJ2-3	-	TGTGCCAGCAGTGCGGGAGACACAGATACGCAGTATTTT	CASSAGDTDTQYF
-	TRBV9	TRBJ2-2	TRBD1	TGTGCCAGCAGCTCCGGGACAGGTAACACCGGGGAGCTGTTTTTT	CASSSGTGNTGELFF
-	TRBV28	TRBJ1-4	TRBD1	TGTGCCAGCACCAAACCACGACAGGGGGCGGGAGAAAAACTGTTTTTT	CASTKPRQGAGEKLFF
-	TRBV7-7	TRBJ1-4	-	TGTGCTAGCAGCTTTTGCCGCAGGGCCGAAAAACTGTTTTTT	CASSFCRRAEKLFF
-	TRBV4-1	TRBJ1-3	TRBD1	TGCGCCAGCAGCCAAGGACAGGGGGCTCACACCATATATTTT	CASSQGQGAHTIYF
-	TRBV7-2	TRBJ2-7	-	TGTGCCAGCAGCGTAGACCGGGGAGAGCAGTACTTC	CASSVDRGEQYF
-	TRBV4-1	TRBJ2-5	TRBD2	TGCGCCAGCAGCCAGGCCACTTCGGGGGGGGAGACCCAGTACTTC	CASSQATSGGETQYF